This T cell receptor beta chain came from a study of cytomegalovirus exposure and HLA in healthy donors. Study as a whole: Researchers previously reported finding just under 120 million unique TCR beta sequences from 150 million to 200 million T cells. Study findings and constraints: Per published accounts, TCR beta sequences correctly predicted the HLA-A and HLA-B alleles of most subjects.

This clone was picked up a small number of times. Its antigen is unidentified. V gave up 4 bases and J gave up 9 bases; unmatched junction bases: 6. Germline assignment: CDR1 SGHRS and CDR2 YFSETQ. CDR3 length equals 13 residues. The PCR ran on 60 Vbeta and 13 Jbeta primers. Clones were sequenced by immunoSEQ multiplex PCR, and TCRdb holds only the in-frame ones, with some missing. The sample has roughly 140,000 clones; approximately 72% are singletons. Sequencing was performed on PBMCs. The sequence was obtained from a man between 18 and 35 years old in good health and CMV-seronegative. The chain couples TRBV5-1 to TRBJ1-1; 10 bases match TRBD1. CDR3 sequence (DNA): TGCGCCAGCAGCCACGGACAGGGGGACCAAGCTTTCTTT. Its translation: CASSHGQGDQAFF.